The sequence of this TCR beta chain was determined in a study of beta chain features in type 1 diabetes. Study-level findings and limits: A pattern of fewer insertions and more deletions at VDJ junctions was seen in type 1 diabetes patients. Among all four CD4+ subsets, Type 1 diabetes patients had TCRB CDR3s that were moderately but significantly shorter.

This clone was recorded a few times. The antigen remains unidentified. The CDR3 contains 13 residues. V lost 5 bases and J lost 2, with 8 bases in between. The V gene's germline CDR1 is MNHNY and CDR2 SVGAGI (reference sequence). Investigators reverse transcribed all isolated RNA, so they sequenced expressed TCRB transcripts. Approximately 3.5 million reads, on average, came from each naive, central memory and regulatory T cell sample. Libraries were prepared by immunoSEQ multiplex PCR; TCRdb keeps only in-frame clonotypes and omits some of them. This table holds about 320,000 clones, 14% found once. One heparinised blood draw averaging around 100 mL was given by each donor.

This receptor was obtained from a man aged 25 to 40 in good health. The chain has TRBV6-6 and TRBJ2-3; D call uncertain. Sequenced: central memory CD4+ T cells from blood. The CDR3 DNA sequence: TGTGCCAGCAGTCTGGGGTTCACAGATACGCAGTATTTT. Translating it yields CASSLGFTDTQYF.